The 20 T cell receptor beta chains below were found in one sample sequenced in a study of blood T cell repertoires in COVID-19. Only in-frame clones appear in the TCRdb table, and some are missing; sequencing was by immunoSEQ multiplex PCR. The table has about 140,000 clones, almost 85% seen once. Sequenced: PBMCs or T cells enriched from blood (not recorded which). The origin of the receptors is a man aged 40-49 years with acute COVID-19.

This clone was counted a single time. The chain uses TRBV4-2 and TRBJ2-1; D is undetermined. Germline V lookup: CDR1 LGHNA, CDR2 YNFKEQ. V lost 2 bases, J lost 0 bases, and 11 bases lay in between. CDR3 size: 16 residues. The CDR3 is CASSQPLSSSYNEQFF. CDR3 coding DNA: TGTGCCAGCAGCCAACCGTTATCCAGCTCCTACAATGAGCAGTTCTTC.

The J gene is TRBJ1-1, the V gene TRBV7-9, with no clear D. The CDR3 extends over 11 amino acids. Trimming left V 2 bases short and J 6 bases short, with 4 bases between. Germline-derived CDR1 and CDR2 are SEHNR and FQNEAQ (reference sequence). The CDR3 nucleotides read TGTGCCAGCAGCTTATCGGCTGAAGCTTTCTTT. Translation gives CASSLSAEAFF.

This clone has only a few counts. V is TRBV10-3 and J is TRBJ1-3; D call uncertain. Trimming left V 6 bases short and J 6 bases short, with 18 bases between. There are 15 residues in the CDR3. Germline-derived CDR1 and CDR2 are ENHRY and SYGVKD. CDR3 DNA: TGTGCCATCAGAACCGAGTTGCTTTTGTCAAACACCATATATTTT. Residues: CAIRTELLLSNTIYF.

The chain couples TRBV4-1 to TRBJ1-2, with D possibly being TRBD1 (6 bases). The germline V gene has CDR1 MGHRA and CDR2 YSYEKL. The CDR3 is 16 amino acids. Between the trimmed V and J ends, which lost 4 bases and 1 base, there was a span of 16 bases. CDR3 in amino acids: CASSPLFGQNNYGYTF. Written as DNA, the CDR3 is TGCGCCAGCAGCCCCCTCTTTGGACAGAATAACTATGGCTACACCTTC.

The rearrangement links TRBV11-3 to TRBJ1-1, with unresolved D. The V and J ends lost 3 bases and 5 bases respectively, with 10 bases between them. The CDR3 has 13 residues. Looked up from germline, CDR1 is SGHNT and CDR2 is YENEEA. The CDR3 loop is CASSFRGGTEAFF. For the CDR3, the DNA is TGTGCCAGCAGCTTTCGGGGAGGGACTGAAGCTTTCTTT.

The chain recombines TRBV4-1 with TRBJ2-5; 10 positions agree with TRBD1. CDR1 and CDR2 (germline): MGHRA, YSYEKL. The CDR3 is 17 amino acids. V was pared by 4 bases and J by 1 base, with 9 bases of the junction left unmatched. This chain's CDR3 is CASSLGTGAVGQETQYF. CDR3 DNA sequence: TGCGCCAGCAGCCTCGGGACAGGGGCCGTCGGCCAAGAGACCCAGTACTTC.

This chain links TRBV7-8 with TRBJ2-5, with a possible D match to TRBD2 (5 bases). Trimming pared 5 bases from V and 5 bases from J, leaving 12 bases between. The CDR3 has 13 residues. Germline V lookup: CDR1 SGHVS, CDR2 FQNEAQ. The CDR3 here is CASSRSGYETQYF. The CDR3 DNA reads as TGTGCCAGCAGCCGGTCGGGGTATGAGACCCAGTACTTC.

This clone is a singleton in its sample. The chain recombines TRBV19 with TRBJ2-5; 7 bases align to TRBD1. This CDR3 has 16 residues. Germline V gene lookup returns CDR1 LNHDA and CDR2 SQIVND (reference sequence). Trimming cost V 6 bases and J 0 bases; bases outside gene matches: 10. The CDR3 DNA is TGTGCCAGTAGCCCAGTTGGACAGGCGCACCAAGAGACCCAGTACTTC. Translation gives CASSPVGQAHQETQYF.

This clone was counted a few times. The chain carries TRBV11-2 and TRBJ2-2; 12 positions agree with TRBD2. Germline V gene data show CDR1 as SGHAT and CDR2 as FQNNGV. The CDR3 is 16 residues long. The ends lost 5 bases at V and 8 bases at J; junction bases unmatched: 9. The CDR3 DNA reads as TGTGCCAGCAGCCCTCGACTAGCGGGAGCGGCAGGGGAGCTGTTTTTT. Translation gives CASSPRLAGAAGELFF.

The rearrangement uses TRBV4-3 and TRBJ1-6, with a tentative D call TRBD1 (5 bases). In germline, CDR1 is LGHNA, CDR2 YSLEER. This CDR3 spans 15 amino acids. V lost 4 bases and J 7 bases, leaving 14 bases between the germline ends. The CDR3 loop reads CASSRQGEWNSPLHF. For the CDR3, the DNA is TGCGCCAGCAGCCGTCAGGGTGAGTGGAATTCACCCCTCCACTTT.

The chain employs TRBV7-8 and TRBJ2-7; D is perhaps TRBD2 (7 bases). V was clipped by 5 bases and J by 1 base, with 9 bases between them. This CDR3 has 13 amino acids. The germline CDR1 and CDR2 sequences are SGHVS and FQNEAQ. CDR3 bases: TGTGCCAGCAGCCGGGGGGCTTCCTACGAGCAGTACTTC. It translates to CASSRGASYEQYF.

This clone was seen more than once but under ten times. The rearrangement links TRBV7-2 to TRBJ1-5; unclear D gene. The ends were cut back, 1 base at V and 8 bases at J, with 12 bases in the middle. Germline assignment: CDR1 SGHTA and CDR2 FQGNSA. The CDR3 is 14 residues long. The CDR3 loop is CASSLEPPREPQHF. The CDR3 DNA sequence: TGTGCCAGCAGCTTAGAACCGCCCCGGGAGCCCCAGCATTTT.

J is TRBJ2-5 and V is TRBV12-3 or TRBV12-4; 8 nucleotides match TRBD1. V lost 6 bases, J lost 5 bases, and 5 bases stayed unmatched. The CDR3 is 13 residues long. The CDR3 nucleotides are TGTGCCAGCAGCCACCCAGGGGGCGAGACCCAGTACTTC. Translation: CASSHPGGETQYF.

Details on this clone: A junction end diverges from the germline sequence, so it may reflect a read error. The chain employs TRBV5-1 and TRBJ1-4; the match to TRBD1 covers 7 bases. The germline V gene encodes CDR1 SGHRS and CDR2 YFSETQ. This CDR3 spans 15 amino acids. CDR3 sequence reads: CASSWGQTTYEKLFF. The CDR3 region has the DNA TGCGCCAGCAGCTGGGGACAGACAACTTATGAAAAACTGTTTTTT.

V gene TRBV6-5 combines with J gene TRBJ1-1; tentative D call: TRBD1 (5 bases). Trimming left V 8 bases short and J 0 bases short, with 13 bases between. This CDR3 has 14 amino acids. Looked up from germline, CDR1 is MNHEY and CDR2 is SVGAGI. In DNA form, the CDR3 reads TGTGCCAGCTGTTTGACAGCCATGAACACTGAAGCTTTCTTT. Translating it yields CASCLTAMNTEAFF.

The genes are TRBV29-1 and TRBJ1-3, with 9 bases matching TRBD1. CDR3 length: 14 amino acids. CDR1 SQVTM and CDR2 ANQGSEA come from the germline V gene. Trimming at V came to 4 bases and at J to 2 bases, leaving 3 bases not matched to a gene. CDR3 protein: CSVVGTGPGNTIYF. CDR3 in DNA: TGCAGCGTTGTGGGGACAGGGCCTGGAAACACCATATATTTT.

The V and J genes are TRBV4-1 and TRBJ2-5; D is unclear. The CDR3 totals 15 residues. Germline lookup yields CDR1 MGHRA and CDR2 YSYEKL. Trimming left V 1 base short and J 7 bases short, with 16 bases between. The CDR3 DNA follows: TGCGCCAGCAGCCAAGGCCCCCCGGGTTCGGGGACCCAGTACTTC. Residues: CASSQGPPGSGTQYF.

The genes are TRBV5-8 and TRBJ2-5, with a weak D call TRBD2 (5 bases). Germline assignment: CDR1 SGHTS and CDR2 YDEGEE. The CDR3 spans 11 residues. V lost 3 bases and J 7 bases, leaving 7 bases between the germline ends. CDR3 bases: TGTGCCAGCAGCTACGGAGGGACCCAGTACTTC. Protein sequence: CASSYGGTQYF.

The chain combines TRBV27 with TRBJ2-1, with TRBD2 identical over 14 bases. In germline, CDR1 is MNHEY, CDR2 SMNVEV (reference sequence). The V gene end was trimmed by 5 bases and the J gene end by 6 bases; junction bases not matched to a gene: 3. The CDR3 length is 15 residues. The chain's CDR3 is CASSPGTSGSNEQFF. In DNA form, the CDR3 reads TGTGCCAGCAGTCCCGGGACTAGCGGGAGCAATGAGCAGTTCTTC.

This chain connects TRBV10-2 to TRBJ2-1; 8 nucleotides line up with TRBD2. CDR1 is WSHSY and CDR2 is SAAADI in the germline V gene. V was pared by 3 bases and J by 3 bases, with 1 base of the junction left unmatched. The CDR3 loop spans 14 amino acids. The CDR3 DNA is TGCGCCAGCAGTGAAAGCGGGAGCTACAATGAGCAGTTCTTC. Protein product: CASSESGSYNEQFF.